Below, one TCR beta chain is given with its context. Its specificity is unknown. These data are taken from a study of vaccination effects on CD4 cells after COVID-19. Trimming cost V 2 bases and J 1 base, with 11 bases left between them. The germline V gene encodes CDR1 LNHDA and CDR2 SQIVND (reference sequence). The CDR3 loop spans 15 amino acids. Before any sequencing was done, the ViraFEST assay used viral peptide pools to expand antigen-specific CD4+ T cells. With about 9 days of culture completed, CD4+ T cells were isolated. Testing of the vaccine recipients showed negative nucleocapsid antibodies and no prior SARS-CoV-2 infection. Each culture had half its medium swapped for IL-2 medium on days 3 and 7. Findings and caveats of the study: Infection-derived and vaccine-derived clones contracted markedly late after vaccination.

Produced via immunoSEQ multiplex PCR; TCRdb's table is partial and in-frame only. The sample gives 20,000 to 25,000 clones, about 65% of which show up once; roughly a tenth is in the top ten. This sequence was found in a human donor who received a COVID-19 vaccine. This chain links TRBV19 with TRBJ1-1, with D possibly TRBD1 on 6 matching bases. The input for sequencing was CD4+ T cells from PBMCs cultured with HCoV-NL63 spike peptides, taken before COVID-19 vaccination. In nucleotides, the CDR3 is TGTGCCAGTAGTATACAGGGGCGGCAGAACACTGAAGCTTTCTTT. Protein: CASSIQGRQNTEAFF.